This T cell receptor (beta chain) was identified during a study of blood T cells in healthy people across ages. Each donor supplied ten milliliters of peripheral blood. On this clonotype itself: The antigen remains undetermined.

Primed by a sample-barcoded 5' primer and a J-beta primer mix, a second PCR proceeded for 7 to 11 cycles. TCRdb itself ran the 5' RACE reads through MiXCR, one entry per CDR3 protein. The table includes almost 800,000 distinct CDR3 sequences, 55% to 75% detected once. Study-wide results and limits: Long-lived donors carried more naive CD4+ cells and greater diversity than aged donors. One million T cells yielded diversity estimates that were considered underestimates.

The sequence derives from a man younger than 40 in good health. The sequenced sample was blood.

The CDR3 region is CASSLGRFTDTQYF. The CDR3 bases are TGTGCCAGCAGTCTCGGGAGGTTCACAGATACGCAGTATTTT. This chain joins TRBV6-2 or TRBV6-3 and TRBJ2-3; 7 positions agree with TRBD2. Germline CDR1 is MNHEY and CDR2 is SVGEGT. This CDR3 is 14 amino acids long. Trimming cost V 5 bases and J 2 bases; bases outside gene matches: 4.